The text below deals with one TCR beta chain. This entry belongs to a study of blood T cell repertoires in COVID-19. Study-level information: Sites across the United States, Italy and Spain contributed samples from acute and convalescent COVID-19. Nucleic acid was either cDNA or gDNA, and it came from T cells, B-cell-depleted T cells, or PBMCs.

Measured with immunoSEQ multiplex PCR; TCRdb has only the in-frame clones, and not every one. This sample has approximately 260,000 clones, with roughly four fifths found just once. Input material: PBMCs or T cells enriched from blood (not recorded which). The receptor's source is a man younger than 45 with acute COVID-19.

For the CDR3, the DNA is TGTGCCAGCAGCTTAACACAGGGGGCAAGGTTCTTC. Its translation is CASSLTQGARFF. This rearrangement joins TRBV7-3 to TRBJ2-1; TRBD1 matches 9 bases. Unmatched junction bases numbered 3, after V lost 0 bases and J lost 15 bases. Germline V gene data show CDR1 as SGHTA and CDR2 as FQGTGA. This CDR3 spans 12 amino acids.